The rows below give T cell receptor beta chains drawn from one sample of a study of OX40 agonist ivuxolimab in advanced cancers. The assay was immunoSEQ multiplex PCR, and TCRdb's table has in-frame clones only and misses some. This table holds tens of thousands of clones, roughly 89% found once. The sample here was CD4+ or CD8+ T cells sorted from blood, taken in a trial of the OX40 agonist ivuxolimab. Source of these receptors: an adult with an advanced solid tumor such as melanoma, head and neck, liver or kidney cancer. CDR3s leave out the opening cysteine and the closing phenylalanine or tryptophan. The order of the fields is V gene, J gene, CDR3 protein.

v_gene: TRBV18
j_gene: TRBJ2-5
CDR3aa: ASSPQGNEETQY

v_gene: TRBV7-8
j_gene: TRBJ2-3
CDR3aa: ASSLNLGGLTDTQY

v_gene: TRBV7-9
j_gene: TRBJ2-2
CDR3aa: ASGRGTGELF

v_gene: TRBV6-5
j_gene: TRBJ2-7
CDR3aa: ASSYSGAREQY

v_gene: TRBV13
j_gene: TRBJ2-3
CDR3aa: ASSSGYRDILAHAQY

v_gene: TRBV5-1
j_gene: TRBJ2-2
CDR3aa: ASSDQVGELF

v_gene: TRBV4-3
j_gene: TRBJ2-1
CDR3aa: ASSQGLPTAGYSYNEQF

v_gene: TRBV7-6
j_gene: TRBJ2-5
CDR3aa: ASSPGLAGGPSQETQY

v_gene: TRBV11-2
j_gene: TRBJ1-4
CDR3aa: ASCRTGRGEKLF

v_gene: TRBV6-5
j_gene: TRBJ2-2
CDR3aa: ASLAGAGTGELF

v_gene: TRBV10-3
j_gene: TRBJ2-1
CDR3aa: AIRPHGSYNEQF

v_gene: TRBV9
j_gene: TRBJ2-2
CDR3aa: ASSAYLDPDTGELF

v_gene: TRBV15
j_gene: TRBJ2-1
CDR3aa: ATRGRTDEQF

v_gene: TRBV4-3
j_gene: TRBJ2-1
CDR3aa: ASSQEWGGEQF

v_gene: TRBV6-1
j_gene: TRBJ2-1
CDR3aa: ASSEGSRVRRNEQF

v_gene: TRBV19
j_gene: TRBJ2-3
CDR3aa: ASSMWRDTDTQY

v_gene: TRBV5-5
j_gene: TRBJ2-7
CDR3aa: ASSLSLAESYEQY

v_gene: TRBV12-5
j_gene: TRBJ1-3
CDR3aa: ASGLDGVGNTIY

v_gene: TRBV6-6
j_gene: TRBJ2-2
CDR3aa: ASIPGELSTGELF

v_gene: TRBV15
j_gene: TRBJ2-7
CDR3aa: ATSRDRGQGNEQY

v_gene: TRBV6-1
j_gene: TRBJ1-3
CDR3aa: ASSAAASGNTIY

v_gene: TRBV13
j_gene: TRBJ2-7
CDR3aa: ASSLRSGSLFLREQY

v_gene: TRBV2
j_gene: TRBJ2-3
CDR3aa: ASSEWRGGESDTQY

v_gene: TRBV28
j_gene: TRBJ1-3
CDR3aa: ASSFDRGNTIY

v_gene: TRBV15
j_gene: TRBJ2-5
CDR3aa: ATSIGLAETQY

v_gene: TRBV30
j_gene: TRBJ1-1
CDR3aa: AWKGPEAF

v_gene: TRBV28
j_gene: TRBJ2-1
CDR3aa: ASSSEREQF

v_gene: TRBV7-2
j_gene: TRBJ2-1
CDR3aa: ASSPDRDPSYNEQF

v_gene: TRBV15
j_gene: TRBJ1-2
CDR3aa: ATSPRDRGYYGYT

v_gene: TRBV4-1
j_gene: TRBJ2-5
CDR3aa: ASSHGWVGQETQY

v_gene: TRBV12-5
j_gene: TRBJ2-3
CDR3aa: ASGLVPMDTQY

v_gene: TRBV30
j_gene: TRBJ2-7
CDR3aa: AYDSRLSYEQY

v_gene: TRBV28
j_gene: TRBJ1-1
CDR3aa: ASSLWDRTEAF